The next 17 T cell receptor beta chains were all read from a single sample in a study of blood T cell repertoires in COVID-19. Clones were sequenced by immunoSEQ multiplex PCR, and TCRdb holds only the in-frame ones, with some missing. The table shows about 71,000 clones, with 75% to 95% occurring only once. The sequencing input was peripheral blood. Source of these receptors: a woman of 80 years or more with acute or convalescent COVID-19.

The rearrangement uses TRBV5-6 and TRBJ2-3, with D perhaps TRBD2 (8 bases). Germline V gene lookup returns CDR1 SGHDT and CDR2 YYEEEE. V was pared by 7 bases and J by 7 bases, with 22 bases between. The CDR3 runs to 15 residues. The chain's CDR3 is CASGGGRGPVNTQYF. The CDR3 DNA is TGTGCCAGCGGCGGGGGGAGGGGGCCGGTTAATACGCAGTATTTT.

V and J are TRBV10-3 and TRBJ2-1; 9 nucleotides align to TRBD2. The CDR3 totals 15 residues. The V gene's germline CDR1 is ENHRY and CDR2 SYGVKD. The V segment lost 6 bases and the J segment 7 bases; nucleotides outside the gene matches: 10. The CDR3: CAISGRSGRQNEQFF. The CDR3 DNA reads TGTGCCATCAGCGGACGTAGCGGGAGACAGAATGAGCAGTTCTTC.

The chain links TRBV10-3 to TRBJ2-3; 9 nucleotides match TRBD2. The CDR3 extends over 16 amino acids. Germline trimming cut 5 bases from V and 1 base from J; bases unmatched to any gene: 7. In germline, CDR1 is ENHRY, CDR2 SYGVKD. CDR3 sequence (DNA): TGTGCCATCAGTTTTCTTAGCGGGAGCGGCACAGATACGCAGTATTTT. Its translation: CAISFLSGSGTDTQYF.

The chain carries TRBV2 and TRBJ1-1; 7 nucleotides align to TRBD1. CDR1 SNHLY and CDR2 FYNNEI come from the germline V gene. The CDR3 runs 16 residues. With 5 bases clipped from V and 4 bases from J, the junction kept 13 bases outside the gene matches. The CDR3 spells CASSPPRQGRVTEAFF. For the CDR3, the DNA is TGTGCCAGCAGTCCACCACGACAGGGAAGGGTCACTGAAGCTTTCTTT.

The V gene is TRBV18, the J gene TRBJ1-2; 8 bases align to TRBD1. The CDR3 runs to 13 residues. The J segment lost 3 bases and the V segment lost 4 bases, leaving 1 base of the junction unmatched. The germline V gene has CDR1 KGHSH and CDR2 LQKENI. CDR3 sequence (DNA): TGTGCCAGCTCACAGGGACAGGACTATGGCTACACCTTC. Its translation: CASSQGQDYGYTF.

The chain links TRBV6-5 to TRBJ2-7, with 7 bases lining up with TRBD1. The trim removed 2 bases at V and 0 bases at J, leaving 7 bases unmatched. The CDR3 length is 16 residues. The germline V gene has CDR1 MNHEY and CDR2 SVGAGI. The CDR3 reads CASSYQIGTASYEQYF. The CDR3 DNA reads as TGTGCCAGCAGTTACCAAATCGGGACAGCCTCCTACGAGCAGTACTTC.

The V call is TRBV7-9, the J call TRBJ2-3, with TRBD2 as a possible D gene (6 bases). V was pared by 7 bases and J by 3 bases, with 11 bases between. The germline V gene encodes CDR1 SEHNR and CDR2 FQNEAQ (reference sequence). CDR3 length: 13 amino acids. For the CDR3, the DNA is TGTGCCAGCACGTGGAGGGGAACAGATACGCAGTATTTT. Translation gives CASTWRGTDTQYF.

The gene calls are TRBV11-2 and TRBJ2-7; 9 nucleotides align to TRBD2. V shed 7 bases and J 7 bases; nucleotides not matched to a gene: 11. Per the germline V gene, CDR1 is SGHAT and CDR2 is FQNNGV. This CDR3 spans 14 amino acids. The CDR3 here is CASTRGSGSGEQYF. CDR3 nucleotide sequence: TGTGCCAGCACCCGGGGTAGCGGGAGCGGAGAGCAGTACTTC.

The V call is TRBV7-2, the J call TRBJ1-2; perhaps TRBD1 as D (5 bases). The length of the CDR3 is 15 residues. Germline V gene sequence: CDR1 SGHTA, CDR2 FQGNSA. V gave up 2 bases and J gave up 1 base, with 11 bases separating them. The CDR3 loop is CASSLKGQGNYGYTF. The CDR3 DNA reads as TGTGCCAGCAGCTTAAAGGGCCAGGGTAACTATGGCTACACCTTC.

The chain carries TRBV10-3 and TRBJ2-2; no clear D gene. This CDR3 spans 12 amino acids. The V and J ends lost 4 bases and 7 bases respectively, with 7 bases between them. Germline CDR1 is ENHRY and CDR2 is SYGVKD. The DNA of the CDR3 is TGTGCCATCAGTGTACTTGGCGGGGAGCTGTTTTTT. It yields the protein CAISVLGGELFF.

The genes are TRBV6-4 and TRBJ2-1; 13 bases match TRBD2. Germline V gives CDR1 MRHNA, CDR2 SNTAGT. The CDR3 is made up of 23 amino acids. J was trimmed by 2 bases and V by 2 bases; bases with no gene match: 21. In nucleotides, the CDR3 is TGTGCCAGCAGTGACCAATTTTGGGGGAGAATACGGACTAGCGGGAGTACCTACAATGAGCAGTTCTTC. Residues: CASSDQFWGRIRTSGSTYNEQFF.

The rearrangement uses TRBV6-6 and TRBJ1-4, with 10 bases fitting TRBD1. CDR1 is MNHNY, CDR2 SVGAGI, per germline (reference sequence). V trimming: 6 bases; J trimming: 8 bases; junction bases outside the gene matches: 6. The CDR3 totals 14 residues. The CDR3: CASSRQGAREKLFF. Here the CDR3 DNA reads TGTGCCAGCAGCCGACAGGGGGCGAGAGAAAAACTGTTTTTT.

As DNA, the CDR3 is TGTGCCAGCAGCTTAAATAGAAACACTGAAGCTTTCTTT. Amino acid sequence: CASSLNRNTEAFF. The rearrangement uses TRBV11-3 and TRBJ1-1, with D unclear. This CDR3 has 13 amino acids. CDR1 is SGHNT and CDR2 is YENEEA in the germline V gene. The V gene lost 2 bases and the J gene lost 2 bases, with 6 bases spanning the gap.

The V gene is TRBV20-1, the J gene TRBJ2-7; the match to TRBD2 covers 11 bases. The V and J ends lost 3 bases and 4 bases, in that order; junction bases with no gene match: 5. The germline CDR1 and CDR2 sequences are DFQATT and SNEGSKA (reference sequence). The CDR3 length is 14 residues. The CDR3 reads CSASSGRDLYEQYF. CDR3 sequence (DNA): TGCAGTGCTAGTAGCGGGAGGGACTTGTACGAGCAGTACTTC.

V and J are TRBV10-3 and TRBJ2-2; 9 nucleotides match TRBD2. Germline lookup yields CDR1 ENHRY and CDR2 SYGVKD. Losses at the gene ends were 0 bases for V and 0 bases for J; bases not matched to a gene: 14. The CDR3 sequence is 21 residues long. CDR3 in amino acids: CAISESGPGLASLSNTGELFF. The CDR3 nucleotides read TGTGCCATCAGTGAGTCCGGACCGGGACTAGCATCATTATCGAACACCGGGGAGCTGTTTTTT.

The chain combines TRBV9 with TRBJ1-6, with 9 bases lining up with TRBD1. This CDR3 region has 15 residues. Germline CDR1 SGDLS, CDR2 YYNGEE. Germline trimming cut 1 base from V and 6 bases from J; bases unmatched to any gene: 2. This chain's CDR3 is CASSVWGQGNSPLHF. The CDR3 DNA is TGTGCCAGCAGCGTATGGGGACAGGGTAATTCACCCCTCCACTTT.

DNA for the CDR3: TGTGCCAGTAGTATAAACTTGGACACCTACGAGCAGTACTTC. It yields the protein CASSINLDTYEQYF. This chain connects TRBV19 to TRBJ2-7, with a possible D match to TRBD1 (5 bases). Trimming took 2 bases from V and 2 from J, leaving 10 bases between them. Germline V gene lookup returns CDR1 LNHDA and CDR2 SQIVND (reference sequence). The CDR3 is 14 amino acids.